These 5 T cell receptor beta chains were all obtained from the same sample, sequenced in a study of regulatory T cells in long-lasting Graves disease (dated by TCRdb to the early 2020s). The time point label corresponds to: newly diagnosed GD, antithyroid drugs for less than 3 months. For both TCR sequencing and RNA sequencing, RNA was extracted from PBMCs in TRIzol. To prepare the library, multiplex PCR was applied. For sequencing, an Illumina HiSeq 4000 was employed. TCR beta libraries were built with iRepertoire HTBI primers and Arm-PCR amplification of CDR3 regions. TCRdb reran the public reads through fastp at Q25 and MiXCR, keeping productive beta chains. Merged by CDR3 protein, the rows form single entries marked with the most common genes and DNA. Within this sample are 400,000 to 500,000 distinct CDR3 sequences, with 12% to 15% of them counted one time only. Over 15% of the sample is taken by the ten largest.

The sample was also linked to a second study, of T cells in Graves' hyperthyroidism and ophthalmopathy.

The sample consisted of peripheral blood mononuclear cells (PBMCs), taken at new diagnosis, from a patient treated with antithyroid drugs. These TCRs come from a woman in her forties or fifties with Graves disease. Donor details come from another sample of the same person, matched by shared clones.

This clonotype was observed many times. V is TRBV6-5 and J is TRBJ2-7; D is ambiguous. The CDR3 totals 16 residues. Looked up from germline, CDR1 is MNHEY and CDR2 is SVGAGI. The ends were cut back, 2 bases at V and 0 bases at J, with 14 bases in the middle. CDR3 coding DNA: TGTGCCAGCAGTTACAAGAGGCAGAGGCGCTCCTACGAGCAGTACTTC. The encoded protein is CASSYKRQRRSYEQYF.

The chain has TRBV7-2 and TRBJ1-2; D is uncertain. CDR1 and CDR2 (germline): SGHTA, FQGNSA. The CDR3 extends over 16 amino acids. The V end was cut by 3 bases, the J end by 0 bases, with 14 bases between. This CDR3 reads CASSFNYLQSNYGYTF. The CDR3 DNA reads as TGTGCCAGCAGCTTTAATTACCTCCAATCTAACTATGGCTACACCTTC.

The chain is built from TRBV24-1 and TRBJ2-1, with D possibly matching TRBD1 (5 bases). Germline loops: CDR1 KGHDR, CDR2 SFDVKD. V lost 3 bases to trimming and J lost 10 bases, with 15 bases between them. This CDR3 region has 14 residues. The CDR3 bases are TGTGCCACCAGTGATACAACAGGAGCCCGCGAGCAGTTCTTC. Protein product: CATSDTTGAREQFF.

This chain uses TRBV11-2 with TRBJ1-1; TRBD1 agrees at 9 bases. Germline CDR1 is SGHAT and CDR2 is FQNNGV. The CDR3 has 13 amino acids. V dropped 3 bases and J dropped 8; count of bases not matched to a gene: 4. CDR3 nucleotide sequence: TGTGCCAGCAGCTTCTCCGGGACAGGGGAAGCTTTCTTT. This gives the protein CASSFSGTGEAFF.

The chain has TRBV4-1 and TRBJ1-1, with D possibly being TRBD1 (5 bases). The V end was cut by 0 bases, the J end by 0 bases, with 11 bases between. There are 16 residues in the CDR3. Germline V gene lookup returns CDR1 MGHRA and CDR2 YSYEKL. The CDR3 nucleotides read TGCGCCAGCAGCCAAGATTTCAGGGCCATGAACACTGAAGCTTTCTTT. It codes for CASSQDFRAMNTEAFF.